These 18 T cell receptor beta chains originate from one sample sequenced in a study of OX40 agonist ivuxolimab in advanced cancers. Sequencing used immunoSEQ multiplex PCR; TCRdb keeps in-frame clones, though not all of them. The sample holds 55,000 to 65,000 clones, 80% to 90% seen once. This specimen was CD4+ or CD8+ T cells sorted from blood, taken in a trial of the OX40 agonist ivuxolimab. The source of these receptors is an adult with an advanced solid tumor such as melanoma, head and neck, liver or kidney cancer.

This clone occurred once. The rearrangement joins TRBV5-1 to TRBJ1-1; weak D call: TRBD1 (6 bases). Trimming took 0 bases from V and 0 from J, leaving 9 bases between them. CDR1 and CDR2 from the germline V gene are SGHRS and YFSETQ. This CDR3 is built from 15 residues. CDR3 in amino acids: CASSLGGTLNTEAFF. CDR3 bases: TGCGCCAGCAGCTTGGGGGGGACATTGAACACTGAAGCTTTCTTT.

The chain links TRBV29-1 to TRBJ2-1, with no clear D. V gave up 3 bases and J gave up 8 bases, with 17 bases separating them. This CDR3 is built from 14 residues. Germline loops: CDR1 SQVTM, CDR2 ANQGSEA. In nucleotides, the CDR3 is TGCAGCGTTGATGGCCCGAACCCTACCTATGAGCAGTTCTTC. Translating it yields CSVDGPNPTYEQFF.

This chain links TRBV2 with TRBJ1-6, with TRBD1 matching 8 bases. Germline CDR1 is SNHLY and CDR2 is FYNNEI. The CDR3 has 15 residues. The V and J ends lost 4 bases and 8 bases, in that order; junction bases with no gene match: 7. The CDR3 DNA reads TGTGCCAGCAGTGCGAGACAGGGGAGGGATTCACCCCTCCACTTT. Translating it yields CASSARQGRDSPLHF.

The J gene is TRBJ2-7, the V gene TRBV4-1; TRBD2 agrees at 7 bases. The V and J ends lost 1 base and 4 bases, in that order; junction bases with no gene match: 10. The CDR3 contains 16 residues. Germline CDR1 and CDR2: MGHRA and YSYEKL. The DNA for the CDR3 is TGCGCCAGCAGCCAAGCCGGGACGGACGGGGGGTACGAGCAGTACTTC. Its protein is CASSQAGTDGGYEQYF.

The rearrangement joins TRBV6-6 to TRBJ1-5, with D possibly TRBD1 on 5 matching bases. The V gene lost 3 bases and the J gene lost 9 bases, with 9 bases spanning the gap. Germline V CDR1 and CDR2: MNHNY, SVGAGI (reference sequence). This CDR3 region has 12 residues. CDR3 region: CASSYPGGPQHF. Here the CDR3 DNA reads TGTGCCAGCAGTTATCCGGGGGGGCCCCAGCATTTT.

The genes are TRBV11-3 and TRBJ2-3; 8 nucleotides line up with TRBD1. After removal of 1 base from V and 3 bases from J, the junction contained 0 bases not matched to a gene. The CDR3 loop spans 14 amino acids. The germline V gene encodes CDR1 SGHNT and CDR2 YENEEA. Here the CDR3 reads CASSLGQGTDTQYF. The CDR3 DNA is TGTGCCAGCAGCTTAGGACAGGGGACAGATACGCAGTATTTT.

V usage is TRBV20-1 and J usage is TRBJ2-1; D uncertain. This CDR3 spans 10 amino acids. V lost 7 bases and J lost 10, with 11 bases in between. Germline CDR1 and CDR2: DFQATT and SNEGSKA (reference sequence). The CDR3 sequence is CSGTIREQFF. CDR3 nucleotides: TGCAGTGGCACAATCAGAGAGCAGTTCTTC.

The J gene is TRBJ2-7, the V gene TRBV9, with D possibly being TRBD1 (5 bases). V was cut by 0 bases and J by 6 bases, with 19 bases left in between. This CDR3 is 16 amino acids long. Germline loops: CDR1 SGDLS, CDR2 YYNGEE. CDR3 DNA sequence: TGTGCCAGCAGCGTAGTGGAACAGGTGACCGCCTCCGAGCAGTACTTC. It codes for CASSVVEQVTASEQYF.

The J gene is TRBJ2-1, the V gene TRBV29-1, with D possibly matching TRBD2 (6 bases). The CDR3 consists of 13 residues. The ends were cut back, 1 base at V and 4 bases at J, with 8 bases in the middle. Germline CDR1 SQVTM, CDR2 ANQGSEA. The CDR3 loop reads CSVEGGEYNEQFF. CDR3 coding DNA: TGCAGCGTTGAAGGGGGGGAGTACAATGAGCAGTTCTTC.

The rearrangement joins TRBV20-1 to TRBJ1-2; D ambiguous. The length of the CDR3 is 11 residues. Germline V gene data show CDR1 as DFQATT and CDR2 as SNEGSKA (reference sequence). Trimming took 7 bases from V and 6 from J, leaving 12 bases between them. CDR3 sequence (DNA): TGCAGTGTGACGGCGGGAAATGGCTACACCTTC. Residues: CSVTAGNGYTF.

Note on this clone: One end of the junction does not line up with germline, which may come from a read error. The chain employs TRBV5-4 and TRBJ1-1, with unresolved D. The germline V gene encodes CDR1 SGHNT and CDR2 YYREEE (reference sequence). CDR3 length equals 14 residues. The CDR3 reads CASSLESGFTEAFF. As DNA, the CDR3 is TGTGCCAGCAGTTTGGAATCGGGTTTCACTGAAGCTTTCTTT.

The rearrangement joins TRBV7-9 to TRBJ2-4; D gene ambiguous. CDR1 and CDR2 from the germline V gene are SEHNR and FQNEAQ (reference sequence). V was clipped by 1 base and J by 7 bases, with 11 bases between them. The CDR3 is made up of 14 amino acids. Here the CDR3 DNA reads TGTGCCAGCAGCTTAGAGTACGGAGTCAACATTCAGTACTTC. This codes for CASSLEYGVNIQYF.

The rearrangement uses TRBV19 and TRBJ2-7, with 13 bases lining up with TRBD2. CDR1 is LNHDA, CDR2 SQIVND, per germline (reference sequence). This CDR3 is built from 14 residues. V lost 5 bases, J lost 6 bases, and 4 bases stayed unmatched. The CDR3 protein is CASSGLAGVFEQYF. The CDR3 DNA is TGTGCCAGTAGTGGACTAGCGGGAGTCTTCGAGCAGTACTTC.

The chain employs TRBV19 and TRBJ2-5; D unresolved. The CDR3 length is 12 residues. Germline V gene lookup returns CDR1 LNHDA and CDR2 SQIVND (reference sequence). The V and J ends lost 0 bases and 4 bases respectively, with 3 bases between them. The CDR3 bases are TGTGCCAGTAGTATAGATGGAGAGACCCAGTACTTC. Its protein is CASSIDGETQYF.

CDR3 sequence: CASTPGSLSNQPQHF. Written as DNA, the CDR3 is TGTGCCAGTACCCCGGGATCACTAAGCAATCAGCCCCAGCATTTT. The chain is built from TRBV19 and TRBJ1-5; D remains unclear. Germline assignment: CDR1 LNHDA and CDR2 SQIVND (reference sequence). This CDR3 spans 15 amino acids. V lost 7 bases and J 1 base, leaving 14 bases between the germline ends.

The rearrangement joins TRBV19 to TRBJ2-7; D perhaps matches TRBD1 (6 bases). Trimming took off 0 bases at V and 6 bases at J, with 12 bases between the two ends. Germline V gene sequence: CDR1 LNHDA, CDR2 SQIVND (reference sequence). The CDR3 sequence is 14 residues long. The CDR3 DNA reads as TGTGCCAGTAGTATAGAGACCCAAGGGGGCGAGCAGTACTTC. Its translation: CASSIETQGGEQYF. Variable domain in full (rest from reference TRBV19 and TRBJ2-7): DGGITQSPKYLFRKEGQNVTLSCEQNLNHDAMYWYRQDPGQGLRLIYYSQIVNDFQKGDIAEGYSVSREKKESFPLTVTSAQKNPTAFYLCASSIETQGGEQYFGPGTRLTVT.

This chain connects TRBV10-3 to TRBJ1-1; 7 bases are shared with TRBD1. Per the germline V gene, CDR1 is ENHRY and CDR2 is SYGVKD. The length of the CDR3 is 13 residues. V gave up 5 bases and J gave up 1 base; unmatched junction bases: 1. Written as DNA, the CDR3 is TGTGCCATCAGTCGACAGGGGAACACTGAAGCTTTCTTT. This encodes CAISRQGNTEAFF.

The chain is built from TRBV5-4 and TRBJ1-5; D ambiguous. V was pared by 1 base and J by 3 bases, with 11 bases between. CDR1 and CDR2 (germline): SGHNT, YYREEE (reference sequence). There are 15 residues in the CDR3. CDR3: CASSLFGHPNQPQHF. CDR3 coding DNA: TGTGCCAGCAGCTTGTTCGGTCACCCCAATCAGCCCCAGCATTTT.